This record looks at one T cell receptor (beta chain) sequence and its context. What it binds is not known. Assay: immunoSEQ multiplex PCR; the TCRdb copy retains only in-frame clones and omits some. Found here are 70,000 or so clones, 73% of them singletons; the top ten hold 5% to 6%. This record belongs to a study of vaccination effects on CD4 cells after COVID-19. The V segment lost 4 bases and the J segment 4 bases; nucleotides outside the gene matches: 9. Germline CDR1 SGHRS, CDR2 YFSETQ. This CDR3 region has 16 residues. Study observations and caveats: In convalescent patients, vaccine-induced clones largely differed from infection-induced clones. There were few convalescent patients in the study and no early post-infection timepoints.

ViraFEST used viral peptide pools to expand antigen-specific CD4+ T cells before sequencing. Culture lasted 10 days before CD4+ T cell isolation. SARS-CoV-2 infected the person between March and December 2020, as confirmed by PCR. The culture medium for around 2 million PBMC per well included about 10 IU/ml IL-2 and 8.5 to 10 ug/ml peptides. Cultures got half-medium changes with IL-2 on days 3 and 7. This chain joins TRBV5-1 and TRBJ2-5; 11 positions agree with TRBD2. The receptor was isolated from a human donor who had a prior SARS-CoV-2 infection. The sample was CD4+ T cells from PBMCs cultured with HIV peptides, taken before COVID-19 vaccination. As for subset: HIV-1 Nef peptide pool negative control/reference culture. The CDR3 spells CASSPLAGGLPETQYF. The CDR3 DNA follows: TGCGCCAGCAGCCCGTTAGCGGGGGGGCTCCCAGAGACCCAGTACTTC.